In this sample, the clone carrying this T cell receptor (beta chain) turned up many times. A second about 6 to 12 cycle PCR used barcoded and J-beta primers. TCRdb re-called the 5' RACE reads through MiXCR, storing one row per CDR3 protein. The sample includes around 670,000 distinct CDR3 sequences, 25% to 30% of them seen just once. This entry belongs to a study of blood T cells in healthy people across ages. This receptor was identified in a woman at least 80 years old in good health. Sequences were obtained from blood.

CDR3 loop: CASSLRTSGGSTDTQYF. As DNA, the CDR3 is TGTGCCAGCAGCCTAAGGACTAGCGGGGGTAGCACAGATACGCAGTATTTT. V usage is TRBV7-2 and J usage is TRBJ2-3; 13 bases are shared with TRBD2. In germline, CDR1 is SGHTA, CDR2 FQGNSA. The CDR3 is 17 residues long. V lost 5 bases to trimming and J lost 0 bases; unmatched junction nucleotides: 5.